This passage covers 23 T cell receptor beta chains from one sample sequenced in a study of neurological immune-mediated disorders. TCRdb redid the calling of the 5' RACE reads with MiXCR, one entry per CDR3 protein. Of tens of thousands of distinct CDR3 sequences in the sample, approximately 4.1% were seen once. The sequenced material came from PBMCs. The receptors come from a man aged 25 to 40 with multiple sclerosis.

This clonotype was recorded many times. V is TRBV7-9 and J is TRBJ1-4; D may be TRBD1 (5 bases). Trimming shortened V by 7 bases and J by 8 bases, and 17 bases separated the two germline ends. The germline V gene encodes CDR1 SEHNR and CDR2 FQNEAQ (reference sequence). This CDR3 has 14 amino acids. The CDR3 nucleotides are TGTGCCAGCACGGACACGGGGTGGCACGAAAAACTGTTTTTT. This encodes CASTDTGWHEKLFF. Complete variable domain (other parts from reference TRBV7-9 and TRBJ1-4): DTGVSQNPRHKITKRGQNVTFRCDPISEHNRLYWYRQTLGQGPEFLTYFQNEAQLEKSRLLSDRFSAERPKGSFSTLEIQRTEQGDSAMYLCASTDTGWHEKLFFGSGTQLSVL.

This clonotype was seen ten or more times. The V gene is TRBV12-3 or TRBV12-4, the J gene TRBJ1-3; no firm D call. Trimming cost V 6 bases and J 1 base, with 13 bases left between them. The CDR3 length is 15 residues. The CDR3 loop reads CASRIDLHSGNTIYF. The CDR3 bases are TGTGCCAGCAGGATAGACCTCCATTCTGGAAACACCATATATTTT.

This clonotype was recorded a few times. The chain recombines TRBV11-2 with TRBJ1-6; D possibly corresponds to TRBD1 (6 bases). The CDR3 has 15 amino acids. Germline-derived CDR1 and CDR2 are SGHAT and FQNNGV. V lost 5 bases and J 7 bases, leaving 15 bases between the germline ends. CDR3 amino acids: CASSTRGQRNSPLHF. In nucleotides, the CDR3 is TGTGCCAGCAGCACACGCGGACAGAGAAATTCACCCCTCCACTTT.

This clonotype was detected many times. This rearrangement joins TRBV5-1 to TRBJ2-1; D not certain. Germline V gene lookup returns CDR1 SGHRS and CDR2 YFSETQ. The CDR3 extends over 15 amino acids. V dropped 2 bases and J dropped 3 bases, with 12 bases sitting between them. This CDR3 is CASSLSGQLYNEQFF. The CDR3 DNA is TGCGCCAGCAGCTTAAGTGGGCAGCTCTACAATGAGCAGTTCTTC.

This clonotype has at least ten counts. V and J are TRBV20-1 and TRBJ1-5, with D possibly being TRBD1 (6 bases). V lost 0 bases, J lost 3 bases, and 12 bases lay in between. Germline V gene data show CDR1 as DFQATT and CDR2 as SNEGSKA (reference sequence). This CDR3 is 15 amino acids long. DNA of the CDR3: TGCAGTGCTAGAGAGGTACAGGGAATCAATCAGCCCCAGCATTTT. Translation gives CSAREVQGINQPQHF.

This clonotype was counted ten times or more. The rearrangement links TRBV9 to TRBJ1-6, with TRBD1 identical over 8 bases. Per the germline V gene, CDR1 is SGDLS and CDR2 is YYNGEE. With V trimmed by 4 bases and J by 8 bases, 14 bases remained unmatched. This CDR3 is 17 amino acids long. The CDR3 DNA reads TGTGCCAGCAGCCTCTCCCCAGCTGGACAGGGCGATTCACCCCTCCACTTT. This sequence encodes CASSLSPAGQGDSPLHF.

This sequence joins TRBV20-1 and TRBJ2-7, with 7 bases lining up with TRBD2. The CDR3 has 12 residues. V dropped 5 bases and J dropped 4; count of bases not matched to a gene: 5. The V gene's germline CDR1 is DFQATT and CDR2 SNEGSKA (reference sequence). This CDR3 reads CSAQKGGYEQYF. The CDR3 coding sequence is TGCAGTGCTCAGAAGGGAGGGTACGAGCAGTACTTC.

There are many counts of this clonotype. This chain joins TRBV7-2 and TRBJ2-3, with 9 nucleotides matching TRBD2. Germline values: CDR1 SGHTA, CDR2 FQGNSA. With 5 bases clipped from V and 1 base from J, the junction kept 10 bases outside the gene matches. The CDR3 totals 17 residues. The CDR3 sequence: CASSKGLAGRRTDTQYF. The CDR3 region has the DNA TGTGCCAGCAGCAAGGGGCTAGCGGGGAGACGCACAGATACGCAGTATTTT.

This clonotype came up many times. The chain is built from TRBV5-1 and TRBJ1-6; D is undetermined. This CDR3 is 14 amino acids long. CDR1 SGHRS and CDR2 YFSETQ come from the germline V gene. Trimming removed 4 bases at V and 5 bases at J, with 10 bases between. In DNA form, the CDR3 reads TGCGCCAGCAGCCCGCGGACTGATAATTCACCCCTCCACTTT. Translated: CASSPRTDNSPLHF.

This chain connects TRBV5-1 to TRBJ2-3; TRBD2 aligns across 12 bases. CDR3 length: 16 residues. Germline assignment: CDR1 SGHRS and CDR2 YFSETQ. V trimming: 5 bases; J trimming: 2 bases; junction bases outside the gene matches: 6. CDR3 sequence: CASSSLAGGYTDTQYF. CDR3 in DNA: TGCGCCAGCAGTTCTCTAGCGGGGGGGTACACAGATACGCAGTATTTT.

This clonotype was counted many times. This sequence joins TRBV10-3 and TRBJ1-2; 8 positions agree with TRBD1. Germline CDR1 and CDR2: ENHRY and SYGVKD. The V and J ends lost 0 bases and 4 bases, in that order; junction bases with no gene match: 4. The CDR3 covers 15 residues. Here the CDR3 reads CAISESIQGVYGYTF. Written as DNA, the CDR3 is TGTGCCATCAGTGAGTCGATACAGGGGGTCTATGGCTACACCTTC.

This clonotype was counted ten times or more. This rearrangement joins TRBV10-3 to TRBJ1-4, with D perhaps TRBD1 (5 bases). This CDR3 has 14 residues. Trimming removed 6 bases at V and 4 bases at J, with 12 bases between. Germline V gives CDR1 ENHRY, CDR2 SYGVKD. The DNA for the CDR3 is TGTGCCATCAGGGCCGGGACCTATAATGAAAAACTGTTTTTT. Amino acids: CAIRAGTYNEKLFF.

This clonotype has ten or more counts. The V call is TRBV4-3, the J call TRBJ1-4; a possible D gene is TRBD1 (5 bases). V dropped 0 bases and J dropped 7 bases, with 6 bases sitting between them. This CDR3 spans 13 amino acids. Germline CDR1 is LGHNA and CDR2 is YSLEER. The CDR3 loop is CASSQDGGEKLFF. Written as DNA, the CDR3 is TGCGCCAGCAGCCAAGACGGGGGTGAAAAACTGTTTTTT.

This clonotype was detected only a few times. With a much larger clone just one base away, this may be a read error. The chain has TRBV20-1 and TRBJ2-1, with D perhaps assigned TRBD1 or TRBD2 (5 bases each). Germline values: CDR1 DFQATT, CDR2 SNEGSKA (reference sequence). V lost 1 base and J lost 1, with 14 bases in between. This CDR3 is 16 amino acids long. For the CDR3, the DNA is TGCAGTGCTAGAGGTCACGGGGCCAGATCCTACAATGAGCAGTTCTTC. Its protein product is CSARGHGARSYNEQFF.

This clonotype was found many times. The rearrangement joins TRBV10-3 to TRBJ2-7, with 8 positions matching TRBD1. Germline V lookup: CDR1 ENHRY, CDR2 SYGVKD. The CDR3 loop spans 17 amino acids. V lost 2 bases, J lost 1 base, and 10 bases stayed unmatched. DNA of the CDR3: TGTGCCATCAGTGAGGGCCACGGACAGGGAAAGTCCTACGAGCAGTACTTC. Encoded protein: CAISEGHGQGKSYEQYF.

The genes are TRBV5-6 and TRBJ1-2; D is perhaps TRBD1 (5 bases). V was clipped by 1 base and J by 3 bases, with 13 bases between them. The germline V gene encodes CDR1 SGHDT and CDR2 YYEEEE. The CDR3 covers 15 residues. The CDR3 DNA reads TGTGCCAGCAGCTTGACGGGGGGTAACTACTATGGCTACACCTTC. Translation gives CASSLTGGNYYGYTF. Combining the CDR3 with reference TRBV5-6 and TRBJ1-2 gives the whole variable domain DAGVTQSPTHLIKTRGQQVTLRCSPKSGHDTVSWYQQALGQGPQFIFQYYEEEERQRGNFPDRFSGHQFPNYSSELNVNALLLGDSALYLCASSLTGGNYYGYTFGSGTRLTVV.

This clonotype was seen only a few times. In DNA, the CDR3 is TGCAGTGCTAGAGATCGGGGGGTCGAGACCCAGTACTTC. This gives the protein CSARDRGVETQYF. The V and J genes are TRBV20-1 and TRBJ2-5; 7 bases align to TRBD2. Germline values: CDR1 DFQATT, CDR2 SNEGSKA (reference sequence). Trimming took 0 bases from V and 5 from J; bases not matched to a gene: 3. CDR3 length: 13 amino acids.

This clonotype was seen at least ten times. This rearrangement joins TRBV20-1 to TRBJ2-3; 9 positions match TRBD2. The germline V gene has CDR1 DFQATT and CDR2 SNEGSKA (reference sequence). Trimming took 2 bases from V and 4 from J; bases not matched to a gene: 13. This CDR3 region has 17 residues. CDR3 sequence reads: CSARPSYLAGSADTQYF. The CDR3, as DNA: TGCAGTGCTAGACCCAGTTACCTAGCGGGATCCGCAGATACGCAGTATTTT.

This clonotype was seen ten or more times. The rearrangement links TRBV5-1 to TRBJ1-4, with a tentative D call TRBD1 (5 bases). CDR1 and CDR2 (germline): SGHRS, YFSETQ. Between the trimmed V and J ends, which lost 4 bases and 5 bases, there was a span of 15 bases. The CDR3 is 15 residues long. The CDR3 reads CASSRNRDQNEKLFF. CDR3 nucleotides: TGCGCCAGCAGCCGAAACCGGGACCAAAATGAAAAACTGTTTTTT.

This clonotype was observed many times. V is TRBV5-1 and J is TRBJ1-2, with 7 nucleotides matching TRBD1. The CDR3 loop spans 13 amino acids. The germline gives CDR1 SGHRS, CDR2 YFSETQ. J was trimmed by 3 bases and V by 4 bases; bases with no gene match: 3. CDR3 residues: CASSRDSYYGYTF. The CDR3 DNA reads TGCGCCAGCAGCAGGGACAGTTACTATGGCTACACCTTC.

Worth noting for this clonotype: Germline and junction disagree at one end, which may indicate a read error. The V and J genes are TRBV5-1 and TRBJ1-5; D unclear. This CDR3 contains 15 residues. Germline V gene lookup returns CDR1 SGHRS and CDR2 YFSETQ. CDR3: CASSHYPGNSQPQNF. DNA of the CDR3: TGCGCCAGCAGCCACTATCCGGGGAACAGTCAGCCCCAGAATTTT.

This clonotype was observed a few times. The rearrangement links TRBV20-1 to TRBJ2-2; 10 bases line up with TRBD1. This CDR3 is built from 15 residues. CDR1 and CDR2 from the germline V gene are DFQATT and SNEGSKA (reference sequence). The ends lost 1 base at V and 5 bases at J; junction bases unmatched: 4. The CDR3 protein is CSARGQGATTGELFF. The CDR3, as DNA: TGCAGTGCTAGAGGACAGGGGGCGACGACCGGGGAGCTGTTTTTT.

This clonotype was seen ten or more times. This chain uses TRBV2 with TRBJ1-2; D uncertain. Trimming stripped 10 bases from V and 8 bases from J, with 26 bases between. The germline CDR1 and CDR2 sequences are SNHLY and FYNNEI. The CDR3 consists of 15 residues. The CDR3 spells CAIPGVGGMESGYTF. CDR3 DNA sequence: TGTGCCATCCCCGGGGTCGGAGGTATGGAGAGCGGCTACACCTTC.